This section outlines one T cell receptor (beta chain) sequence together with its context. Its specificity is unknown. The protocol was immunoSEQ multiplex PCR, while the TCRdb copy is restricted to in-frame clones and leaves out a portion. The table shows tens of thousands of clones, with about 69% occurring only once. Upon completion of around ten days in culture, CD4+ T cells were isolated. On day 3 and again on day 7, half the medium was replaced with IL-2 medium. The V gene end was trimmed by 0 bases and the J gene end by 5 bases; junction bases not matched to a gene: 6. The V gene's germline CDR1 is SGHNT and CDR2 YYREEE (reference sequence). The CDR3 length is 15 residues. This sample stems from a study of vaccination effects on CD4 cells after COVID-19. On the study more broadly: Using viral peptide pools, the ViraFEST assay grew out antigen-specific CD4+ T cells prior to sequencing. Two convalescent pre-vaccine samples were taken 142 and 148 days post-diagnosis.

Overall study findings and caveats: The study, lacking early post-infection timepoints, had few convalescent patients.

The V call is TRBV5-4, the J call TRBJ1-2, with 8 bases lining up with TRBD1. The TCR originated in a human donor who had a prior SARS-CoV-2 infection. The sample in question was CD4+ T cells from PBMCs cultured without peptide, obtained before COVID-19 vaccination. DNA of the CDR3: TGTGCCAGCAGCTTGGCCGGGGGACAGGTTTATGGCTACACCTTC. Amino acid sequence: CASSLAGGQVYGYTF.